A selection of T cell receptor beta chains follows, all from one sample in a study of neurological immune-mediated disorders. TCRdb called the 5' RACE reads again in MiXCR, with one record for every CDR3 protein. Among some 87,000 distinct CDR3 sequences, about 5.6% were seen once, and the ten largest hold 7.9%. Sequenced sample: PBMCs. The receptors originated from a woman aged 55-75 years with multiple sclerosis. CDR3s include the opening cysteine and the closing phenylalanine or tryptophan. A D gene is named only where the DNA matches it firmly. Clone sizes are given selectively: once, few, many, or a class where the clone is expanded.

d_gene	v_gene	j_gene	abundance	CDR3aa	CDR3nt
NA	TRBV28	TRBJ2-7	many	CASSLRGILYEQYF	TGTGCCAGCAGTTTACGGGGGATACTCTACGAGCAGTACTTC
TRBD1	TRBV6-1	TRBJ1-1	many	CASGQGNTEAFF	TGTGCCAGCGGACAGGGGAACACTGAAGCTTTCTTT
TRBD1	TRBV12-3/TRBV12-4	TRBJ1-5	many	CASSRTGERSNQPQHF	TGTGCCAGCAGTCGTACAGGGGAGAGGAGCAATCAGCCCCAGCATTTT
NA	TRBV6-1	TRBJ1-5	many	CASMRRTNQPQHF	TGTGCCAGCATGCGGAGAACCAATCAGCCCCAGCATTTT
NA	TRBV27	TRBJ2-7	many	CASSLKDLSYEQYF	TGTGCCAGCAGTTTAAAGGACCTCTCCTACGAGCAGTACTTC
NA	TRBV7-9	TRBJ1-4	many	CASSVEDGGEKLFF	TGTGCCAGCAGCGTAGAAGACGGAGGTGAAAAACTGTTTTTT
TRBD2	TRBV5-1	TRBJ2-5	many	CASSLAGGNGETQYF	TGCGCCAGCAGCTTGGCCGGGGGGAACGGAGAGACCCAGTACTTC
NA	TRBV6-5	TRBJ1-5	many	CASSAGRQGNQPQHF	TGTGCCAGCAGTGCGGGAAGACAAGGCAATCAGCCCCAGCATTTT
TRBD1	TRBV20-1	TRBJ1-3	many	CSANWDSSGNTIYF	TGCAGTGCTAACTGGGACAGCTCTGGAAACACCATATATTTT
NA	TRBV20-1	TRBJ1-4	few	CSARDGRVAGEKLFF	TGCAGTGCTAGAGATGGCAGGGTTGCTGGTGAAAAACTGTTTTTT
NA	TRBV4-2	TRBJ1-5	many	CASSQEQVSNQPQHF	TGTGCCAGCAGCCAAGAACAGGTCAGCAATCAGCCCCAGCATTTT
NA	TRBV7-9	TRBJ2-7	many	CASSHGSGRNEQYF	TGTGCCAGCAGCCACGGCTCGGGGAGGAACGAGCAGTACTTC
NA	TRBV5-1	TRBJ2-1	many	CASEGPSYNEQFF	TGCGCCAGCGAGGGACCCTCCTACAATGAGCAGTTCTTC
TRBD1	TRBV7-8	TRBJ1-5	many	CASSRTDRGLSNQPQHF	TGTGCCAGCAGCCGTACCGACAGGGGGCTCAGCAATCAGCCCCAGCATTTT
NA	TRBV11-2	TRBJ1-5	many	CASSGGSNQPQHF	TGTGCCAGCAGCGGGGGTAGCAATCAGCCCCAGCATTTT
TRBD1	TRBV20-1	TRBJ1-4	NA	CSARDTQTGFGEKLFF	TGCAGTGCTAGGGATACTCAGACAGGGTTTGGTGAAAAACTGTTTTTT
NA	TRBV2	TRBJ1-1	few	CASNSNGGRNTEAFF	TGTGCCAGCAACTCTAACGGGGGAAGGAACACTGAAGCTTTCTTT
TRBD1	TRBV5-1	TRBJ1-1	few	CASSGAGTGSPEAFF	TGCGCCAGCAGCGGGGCCGGGACAGGGAGTCCTGAAGCTTTCTTT
NA	TRBV5-6	TRBJ2-5	many	CASSILGVPYF	TGTGCCAGCAGCATTCTAGGTGTGCCGTACTTC
NA	TRBV3-1	TRBJ2-2	many	CASLTRGTGELFF	TGTGCCAGCCTCACCCGGGGCACCGGGGAGCTGTTTTTT
TRBD1	TRBV6-5	TRBJ1-5	many	CASSSGGRGQPQHF	TGTGCCAGCAGTTCAGGGGGCCGGGGCCAGCCCCAGCATTTT
NA	TRBV7-9	TRBJ1-2	many	CASSLASGNYGYTF	TGTGCCAGCAGCTTAGCGTCAGGGAACTATGGCTACACCTTC
NA	TRBV20-1	TRBJ1-1	many	CSARAPGYTEAFF	TGCAGTGCTAGAGCACCGGGGTACACTGAAGCTTTCTTT
NA	TRBV7-2	TRBJ2-3	many	CASSFQQGGTDTQYF	TGTGCCAGCAGCTTCCAACAGGGAGGCACAGATACGCAGTATTTT